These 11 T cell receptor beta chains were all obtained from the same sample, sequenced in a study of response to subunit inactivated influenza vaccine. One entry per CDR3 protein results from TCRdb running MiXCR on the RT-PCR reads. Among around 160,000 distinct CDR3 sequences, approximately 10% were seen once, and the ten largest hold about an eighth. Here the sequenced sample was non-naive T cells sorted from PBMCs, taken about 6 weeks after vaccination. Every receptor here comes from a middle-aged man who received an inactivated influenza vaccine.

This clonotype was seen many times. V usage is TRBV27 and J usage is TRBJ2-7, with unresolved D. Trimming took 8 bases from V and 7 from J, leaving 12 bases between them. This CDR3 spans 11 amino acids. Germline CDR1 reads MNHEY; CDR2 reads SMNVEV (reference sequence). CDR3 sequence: CASPLLEEQYF. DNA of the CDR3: TGTGCCAGCCCTCTACTGGAGGAGCAGTACTTC.

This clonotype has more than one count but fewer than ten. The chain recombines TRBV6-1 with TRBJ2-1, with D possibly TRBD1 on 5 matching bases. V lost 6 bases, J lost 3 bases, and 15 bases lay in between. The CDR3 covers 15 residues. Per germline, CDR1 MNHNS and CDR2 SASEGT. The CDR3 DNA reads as TGTGCCAGCAGCCCGGACAAGGTCATCTACAATGAGCAGTTCTTC. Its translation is CASSPDKVIYNEQFF.

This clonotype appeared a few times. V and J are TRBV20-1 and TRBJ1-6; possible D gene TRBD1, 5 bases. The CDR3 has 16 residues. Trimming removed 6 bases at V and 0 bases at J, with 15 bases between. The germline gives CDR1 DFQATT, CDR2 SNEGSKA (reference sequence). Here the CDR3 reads CSAPKGTSSYNSPLHF. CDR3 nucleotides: TGCAGTGCACCGAAAGGGACTAGCTCCTATAATTCACCCCTCCACTTT.

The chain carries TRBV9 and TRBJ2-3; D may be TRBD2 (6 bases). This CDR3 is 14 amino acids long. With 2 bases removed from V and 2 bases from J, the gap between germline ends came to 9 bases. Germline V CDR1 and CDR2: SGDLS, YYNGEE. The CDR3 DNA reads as TGTGCCAGCAGCGTTGGAGGGGTCACAGATACGCAGTATTTT. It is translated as CASSVGGVTDTQYF.

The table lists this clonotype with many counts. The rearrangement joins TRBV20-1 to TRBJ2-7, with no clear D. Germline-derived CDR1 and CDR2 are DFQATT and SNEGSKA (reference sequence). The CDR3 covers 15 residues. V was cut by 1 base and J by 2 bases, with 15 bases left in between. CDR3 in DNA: TGCAGTGCTAGAGGCTGGGAATTGGACGCCTACGAGCAGTACTTC. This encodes CSARGWELDAYEQYF.

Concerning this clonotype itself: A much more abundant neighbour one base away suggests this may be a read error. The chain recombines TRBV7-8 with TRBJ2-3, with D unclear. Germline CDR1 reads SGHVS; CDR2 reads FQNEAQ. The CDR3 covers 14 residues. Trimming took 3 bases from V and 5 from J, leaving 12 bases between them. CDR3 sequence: CASSLLNVEDTQYF. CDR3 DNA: TGTGCCAGCAGCTTGTTAAATGTGGAAGATACGCAGTATTTT.

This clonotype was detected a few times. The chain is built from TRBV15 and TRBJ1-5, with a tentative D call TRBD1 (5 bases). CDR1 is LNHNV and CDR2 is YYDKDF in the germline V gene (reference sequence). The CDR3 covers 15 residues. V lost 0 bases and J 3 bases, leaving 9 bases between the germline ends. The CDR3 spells CATSRDKGFNQPQHF. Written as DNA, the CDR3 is TGTGCCACCAGCAGAGACAAGGGGTTCAATCAGCCCCAGCATTTT. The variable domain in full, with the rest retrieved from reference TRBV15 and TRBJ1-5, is DAMVIQNPRYQVTQFGKPVTLSCSQTLNHNVMYWYQQKSSQAPKLLFHYYDKDFNNEADTPDNFQSRRPNTSFCFLDIRSPGLGDTAMYLCATSRDKGFNQPQHFGDGTRLSIL.

CDR3 sequence (DNA): TGTGCCAGCTCAAATCAGGGGAGTGAGGAGACCCAGTACTTC. Amino acid sequence: CASSNQGSEETQYF. The chain has TRBV28 and TRBJ2-5; possibly TRBD1 for D (6 bases). Trimming pared 8 bases from V and 5 bases from J, leaving 18 bases between. This CDR3 has 14 amino acids. Germline assignment: CDR1 MDHEN and CDR2 SYDVKM.

The CDR3 DNA reads TGTGCCAGCAGCCGGAAAACCGGGACAGGGGGATACGAGCAGTACTTC. Translated: CASSRKTGTGGYEQYF. This rearrangement joins TRBV14 to TRBJ2-7; 11 nucleotides agree with TRBD1. This CDR3 is 16 amino acids long. Trimming took 4 bases from V and 4 from J; bases not matched to a gene: 9. Looked up from germline, CDR1 is SGHDN and CDR2 is FVKESK.

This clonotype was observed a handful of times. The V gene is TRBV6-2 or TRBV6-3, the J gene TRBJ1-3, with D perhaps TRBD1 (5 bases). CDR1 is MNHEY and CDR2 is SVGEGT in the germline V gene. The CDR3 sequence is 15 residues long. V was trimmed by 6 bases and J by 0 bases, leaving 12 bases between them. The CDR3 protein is CASRPGRNSGNTIYF. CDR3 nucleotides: TGTGCCAGCAGGCCGGGACGGAACTCTGGAAACACCATATATTTT.

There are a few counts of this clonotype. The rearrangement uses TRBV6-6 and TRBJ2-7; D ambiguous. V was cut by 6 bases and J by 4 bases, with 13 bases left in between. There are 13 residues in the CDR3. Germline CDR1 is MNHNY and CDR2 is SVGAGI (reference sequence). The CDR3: CASRDPDRYEQYF. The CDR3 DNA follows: TGTGCCAGCAGAGACCCTGACCGTTACGAGCAGTACTTC.